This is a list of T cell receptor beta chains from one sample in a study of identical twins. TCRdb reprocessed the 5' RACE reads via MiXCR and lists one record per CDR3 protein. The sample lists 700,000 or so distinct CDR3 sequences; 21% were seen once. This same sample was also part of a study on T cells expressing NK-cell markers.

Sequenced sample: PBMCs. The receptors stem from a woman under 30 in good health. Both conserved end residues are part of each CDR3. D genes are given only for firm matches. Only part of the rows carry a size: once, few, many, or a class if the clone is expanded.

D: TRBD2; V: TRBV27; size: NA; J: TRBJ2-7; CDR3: CASSPTSRWEQYF; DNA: TGTGCCAGCAGTCCGACTAGCCGGTGGGAGCAGTACTTC
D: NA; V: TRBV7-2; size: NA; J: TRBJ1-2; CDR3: CASTPQGFGYTF; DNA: TGTGCCAGCACTCCTCAGGGGTTCGGCTACACCTTC
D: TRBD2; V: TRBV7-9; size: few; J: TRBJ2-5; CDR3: CASSLPLGTSGEETQYF; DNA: TGTGCCAGCAGCTTACCCCTGGGGACTAGCGGGGAAGAGACCCAGTACTTC
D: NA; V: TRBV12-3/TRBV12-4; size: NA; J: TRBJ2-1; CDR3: CASSFRTESEQFF; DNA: TGTGCCAGCAGTTTTAGGACTGAAAGTGAGCAGTTCTTC
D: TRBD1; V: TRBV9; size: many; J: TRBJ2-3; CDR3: CASSVVTGGVNTQYF; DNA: TGTGCCAGCAGCGTAGTGACAGGGGGCGTAAATACGCAGTATTTT
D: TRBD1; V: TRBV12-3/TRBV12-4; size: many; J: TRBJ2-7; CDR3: CASSSDRGPYEQYF; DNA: TGTGCCAGCAGTTCGGACAGGGGGCCCTACGAGCAGTACTTC
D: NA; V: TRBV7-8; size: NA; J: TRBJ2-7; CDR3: CASSWRDPRVDEQYF; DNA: TGTGCCAGCAGCTGGCGGGACCCCCGTGTCGACGAGCAGTACTTC
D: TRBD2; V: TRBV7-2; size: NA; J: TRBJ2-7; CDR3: CASSPVTGGGEQYF; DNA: TGTGCCAGCAGTCCAGTCACGGGAGGGGGAGAGCAGTACTTC
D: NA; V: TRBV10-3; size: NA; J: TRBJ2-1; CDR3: CAISPPNNEQFF; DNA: TGTGCCATCAGTCCCCCGAACAATGAGCAGTTCTTC
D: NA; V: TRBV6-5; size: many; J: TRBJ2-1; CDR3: CASSYGGQGEQFF; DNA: TGTGCCAGCAGTTACGGGGGCCAGGGTGAGCAGTTCTTC
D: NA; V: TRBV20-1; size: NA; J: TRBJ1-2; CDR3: CSARADGNYGYTF; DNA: TGCAGTGCTAGAGCCGACGGAAACTATGGCTACACCTTC
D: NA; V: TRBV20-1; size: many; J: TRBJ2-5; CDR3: CSASHSGRRQETQYF; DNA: TGCAGTGCCTCCCATTCAGGGCGCCGGCAAGAGACCCAGTACTTC
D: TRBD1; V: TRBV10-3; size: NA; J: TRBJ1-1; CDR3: CAISERGRGNTEAFF; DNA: TGTGCCATCAGTGAGAGGGGGCGGGGGAACACTGAAGCTTTCTTT
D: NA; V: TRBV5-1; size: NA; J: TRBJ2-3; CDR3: CASSLVPTSTDTQYF; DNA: TGCGCCAGCAGCTTGGTTCCCACTAGCACAGATACGCAGTATTTT
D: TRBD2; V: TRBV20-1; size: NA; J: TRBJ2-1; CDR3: CSARPPSGRATYNEQFF; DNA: TGCAGTGCTAGACCTCCTAGCGGGAGGGCAACCTACAATGAGCAGTTCTTC
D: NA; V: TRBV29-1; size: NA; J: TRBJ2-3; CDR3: CSVIALNTQYF; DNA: TGCAGCGTTATTGCTCTCAATACGCAGTATTTT
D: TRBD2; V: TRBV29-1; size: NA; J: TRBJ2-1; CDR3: CSAFAGGLDEQFF; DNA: TGCAGCGCCTTTGCGGGGGGGCTCGATGAGCAGTTCTTC
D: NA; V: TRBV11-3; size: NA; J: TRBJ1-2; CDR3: CASSMDLYGYTF; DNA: TGTGCCAGCAGCATGGACCTATATGGCTACACCTTC
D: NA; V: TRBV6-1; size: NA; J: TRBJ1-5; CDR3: CASREAGNQPQHF; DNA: TGTGCCAGCAGGGAGGCGGGGAATCAGCCCCAGCATTTT
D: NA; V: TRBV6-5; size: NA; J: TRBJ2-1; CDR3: CASSYQGPTYNEQFF; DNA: TGTGCCAGCAGTTACCAGGGGCCAACTTACAATGAGCAGTTCTTC
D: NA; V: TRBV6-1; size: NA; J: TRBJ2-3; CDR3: CASSGIRRQGITDTQYF; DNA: TGTGCCAGCAGTGGTATAAGGAGGCAGGGAATAACAGATACGCAGTATTTT
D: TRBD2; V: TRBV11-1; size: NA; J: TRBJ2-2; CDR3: CASSAPAARGENTGELFF; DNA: TGTGCCAGCAGCGCTCCCGCGGCCCGGGGGGAGAACACCGGGGAGCTGTTTTTT
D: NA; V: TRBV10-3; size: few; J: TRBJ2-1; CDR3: CAISAAEGINEQFF; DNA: TGTGCCATCAGTGCAGCGGAGGGGATCAATGAGCAGTTCTTC
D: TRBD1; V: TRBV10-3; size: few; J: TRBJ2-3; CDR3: CATSGGERDTQYF; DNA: TGTGCCACCTCAGGGGGCGAAAGAGATACGCAGTATTTT